Following are 4 T cell receptor beta chains from one sample sequenced in a study of shared clonotypes between healthy human individuals (dated by TCRdb to 2020 to 2022). CD8 naive samples were obtained by positive selection for CCR7 among CD45RO-negative cells, yielding a CD45RA+CCR7+ population from which TemRA cells were excluded. The library was produced with the immunoSEQ multiplex PCR assay. TCRdb took this table from immuneACCESS and kept in-frame rearrangements with V and J called. Such tables lack part of the clones; where checked against another copy, unresolved V genes explain under half of the gap, and the rest is unexplained. For this sample there are about 580,000 clones; roughly 98% appear just once. The ten largest account for 0.25% to 0.35% of the sample. Sequencing was done on a sample of naive CD8+ T cells sorted from blood. The cell subset or site label, as the study defines it: CD45RA+CCR7+. These receptors were taken from a man under 40 in good health.

The V and J genes are TRBV7-6 and TRBJ2-7; D is ambiguous. Germline loops: CDR1 SGHVS, CDR2 FNYEAQ. V was shortened by 2 bases and J by 2 bases, with 7 bases between the two germline ends. The CDR3 contains 13 residues. CDR3 region: CASSLFTTYEQYF. The CDR3 DNA reads TGTGCCAGCAGCTTATTTACAACCTACGAGCAGTACTTC.

This clone is a singleton in its sample. This chain uses TRBV7-3 with TRBJ2-1; the D call may be TRBD1 or TRBD2 (5 bases each). The germline V gene has CDR1 SGHTA and CDR2 FQGTGA. Trimming took off 2 bases at V and 8 bases at J, with 22 bases between the two ends. The CDR3 runs to 17 residues. CDR3 amino acids: CASSLEPGGEWTDEQFF. The CDR3 DNA reads TGTGCCAGCAGCTTAGAGCCTGGGGGAGAATGGACCGATGAGCAGTTCTTC.

The V gene is TRBV27, the J gene TRBJ2-1; TRBD2 matches at 8 bases. V trimming: 7 bases; J trimming: 9 bases; junction bases outside the gene matches: 11. Germline CDR1 is MNHEY and CDR2 is SMNVEV (reference sequence). CDR3 size: 14 residues. CDR3 in DNA: TGTGCCAGCACCCCGGGAGGGCCCTCCAGTGAGCAGTTCTTC. Translated: CASTPGGPSSEQFF.

In its sample, this clone was seen once. V is TRBV4-1 and J is TRBJ1-5; D is unresolved. Per the germline V gene, CDR1 is MGHRA and CDR2 is YSYEKL. CDR3 length: 18 amino acids. V gave up 0 bases and J gave up 4 bases, with 19 bases separating them. Written as DNA, the CDR3 is TGCGCCAGCAGCCAAGATCTCGTAAAAGCAGCAGATAATCAGCCCCAGCATTTT. As protein: CASSQDLVKAADNQPQHF.